One sample yielded the 26 T cell receptor beta chains listed below, sequenced in a study of cytomegalovirus exposure and HLA in healthy donors. This PCR relied on a set of 60 Vbeta primers and 13 Jbeta primers. The protocol was immunoSEQ multiplex PCR, while the TCRdb copy is restricted to in-frame clones and leaves out a portion. In the table there are 98,000 or so clones, roughly 80% of which are singletons. Sequenced material: PBMCs. These receptors came from a woman between 40 and 50 years old in good health and CMV-seronegative.

The chain couples TRBV23-1 to TRBJ1-2; D ambiguous. TRBV23-1 is annotated as an ORF whose role is uncertain. The length of the CDR3 is 13 residues. Trimming removed 0 bases at V and 8 bases at J, with 10 bases between. The CDR3 sequence: CASSQSSRLGYTF. CDR3 nucleotide sequence: TGCGCCAGCAGTCAATCGTCACGACTGGGCTACACCTTC.

The chain recombines TRBV15 with TRBJ2-2; D not resolved. Trimming pared 1 base from V and 7 bases from J, leaving 4 bases between. The CDR3 covers 12 residues. Germline CDR1 reads LNHNV; CDR2 reads YYDKDF (reference sequence). The CDR3 region is CATSRVLGELFF. The CDR3 nucleotides read TGTGCCACCAGCAGAGTTCTCGGGGAGCTGTTTTTT.

The chain employs TRBV27 and TRBJ2-7, with TRBD2 matching over 9 bases. Germline V gene data show CDR1 as MNHEY and CDR2 as SMNVEV (reference sequence). This CDR3 spans 15 amino acids. The ends lost 3 bases at V and 1 base at J; junction bases unmatched: 4. This CDR3 is CASSLGGRASYEQYF. The CDR3 DNA follows: TGTGCCAGCAGTTTGGGCGGGAGGGCTTCCTACGAGCAGTACTTC.

The J gene is TRBJ2-3, the V gene TRBV5-5; 7 nucleotides agree with TRBD2. Germline CDR1 SGHKS, CDR2 YYEKEE (reference sequence). The CDR3 has 15 residues. After removal of 2 bases from V and 1 base from J, the junction contained 4 bases not matched to a gene. CDR3 loop: CASSFLGGGTDTQYF. As DNA, the CDR3 is TGTGCCAGCAGCTTTCTGGGGGGGGGCACAGATACGCAGTATTTT.

The rearrangement links TRBV28 to TRBJ2-1, with TRBD2 identical over 16 bases. The CDR3 has 16 amino acids. Trimming took 8 bases from V and 2 from J; bases not matched to a gene: 3. The V gene's germline CDR1 is MDHEN and CDR2 SYDVKM. Here the CDR3 reads CASLGLAGGAYNEQFF. DNA for the CDR3: TGTGCCAGCCTGGGACTAGCGGGAGGGGCCTACAATGAGCAGTTCTTC.

This CDR3 is CASSSPFYVPISNEQFF. The CDR3 nucleotides read TGTGCCAGCAGCTCCCCCTTCTATGTCCCCATCTCCAATGAGCAGTTCTTC. This chain connects TRBV7-3 to TRBJ2-1; D is ambiguous. The ends were cut back, 4 bases at V and 6 bases at J, with 22 bases in the middle. This CDR3 spans 17 amino acids. Germline CDR1 and CDR2: SGHTA and FQGTGA.

The chain recombines TRBV5-6 with TRBJ1-2; 8 bases fit TRBD1. This CDR3 comprises 13 residues. V gave up 0 bases and J gave up 8 bases; unmatched junction bases: 3. Germline CDR1 SGHDT, CDR2 YYEEEE. CDR3 nucleotides: TGTGCCAGCAGCTTGGTCAGGACAGGGGGCTACACCTTC. This sequence encodes CASSLVRTGGYTF.

This clone has just one count. CDR3 residues: CASSPRGDEAFF. CDR3 nucleotide sequence: TGTGCCAGCAGCCCGCGGGGGGATGAAGCTTTCTTT. The chain carries TRBV28 and TRBJ1-1; possibly TRBD1 for D (5 bases). V was cut by 6 bases and J by 7 bases, with 12 bases left in between. Germline CDR1 and CDR2: MDHEN and SYDVKM. This CDR3 contains 12 residues.

This chain joins TRBV15 and TRBJ2-3; D gene uncertain. Germline assignment: CDR1 LNHNV and CDR2 YYDKDF (reference sequence). V lost 3 bases to trimming and J lost 7 bases, with 20 bases between them. The CDR3 runs 16 residues. This CDR3 reads CATSSLPQVPIYTQYF. The DNA of the CDR3 is TGTGCCACCAGCAGTCTGCCCCAGGTCCCCATTTATACGCAGTATTTT.

In its sample, this clone was seen a few times. This chain connects TRBV19 to TRBJ2-7, with a tentative D call TRBD2 (6 bases). Germline V gene lookup returns CDR1 LNHDA and CDR2 SQIVND (reference sequence). The V end lost 5 bases, the J end lost 2 bases, and 16 bases lay between the germline ends. The CDR3 has 15 residues. CDR3 residues: CASSVARDWTYEQYF. CDR3 nucleotide sequence: TGTGCCAGTAGTGTCGCCCGGGACTGGACCTACGAGCAGTACTTC.

J is TRBJ1-3 and V is TRBV11-2; unclear D gene. The CDR3 has 13 amino acids. V lost 7 bases, J lost 0 bases, and 7 bases lay in between. Germline V gene sequence: CDR1 SGHAT, CDR2 FQNNGV. The CDR3 nucleotides read TGTGCCAGCACAAACGGCTCTGGAAACACCATATATTTT. As protein: CASTNGSGNTIYF.

The count of this clone is one. The chain links TRBV6-6 to TRBJ2-7; TRBD1 matches at 8 bases. The germline gives CDR1 MNHNY, CDR2 SVGAGI (reference sequence). The CDR3 runs 13 residues. Trimming took 11 bases from V and 7 from J; bases not matched to a gene: 13. CDR3 residues: CACSVQGAGEQYF. CDR3 sequence (DNA): TGTGCCTGCTCCGTCCAGGGGGCGGGGGAGCAGTACTTC.

The chain has TRBV27 and TRBJ2-7, with 10 positions matching TRBD2. The CDR3 contains 16 residues. With V trimmed by 1 base and J by 2 bases, 5 bases remained unmatched. CDR1 and CDR2 (germline): MNHEY, SMNVEV (reference sequence). The CDR3 region has the DNA TGTGCCAGCAGTTTATTGGTAGCGGGAGGCCCCTACGAGCAGTACTTC. The encoded protein is CASSLLVAGGPYEQYF.

The rearrangement joins TRBV2 to TRBJ2-7; weak D call: TRBD2 (6 bases). The germline V and J ends were trimmed by 5 bases and 6 bases, with 11 bases remaining between them. CDR1 and CDR2 from the germline V gene are SNHLY and FYNNEI. The CDR3 runs to 12 residues. CDR3 sequence reads: CASSTGVGEQYF. The DNA of the CDR3 is TGTGCCAGCAGTACGGGAGTTGGCGAGCAGTACTTC.

The chain is built from TRBV27 and TRBJ1-2, with TRBD1 matching over 8 bases. With 3 bases clipped from V and 10 bases from J, the junction kept 7 bases outside the gene matches. Germline CDR1 and CDR2: MNHEY and SMNVEV (reference sequence). The CDR3 loop spans 13 amino acids. This CDR3 is CASSFGQGAIYTF. The CDR3 coding sequence is TGTGCCAGCAGTTTCGGTCAGGGGGCGATCTACACCTTC.

This clone has just a few counts. J is TRBJ2-3 and V is TRBV6-6; D unresolved. The CDR3 covers 15 residues. Trimming took 0 bases from V and 0 from J, leaving 7 bases between them. Germline lookup yields CDR1 MNHNY and CDR2 SVGAGI (reference sequence). This CDR3 reads CASSYSIASTDTQYF. Here the CDR3 DNA reads TGTGCCAGCAGTTACTCGATAGCTAGCACAGATACGCAGTATTTT.

The gene calls are TRBV2 and TRBJ2-1; TRBD2 agrees at 10 bases. Germline CDR1 reads SNHLY; CDR2 reads FYNNEI. With 4 bases clipped from V and 8 bases from J, the junction kept 8 bases outside the gene matches. The CDR3 covers 15 residues. CDR3 loop: CASSAASGSVDEQFF. The DNA for the CDR3 is TGTGCCAGCAGTGCCGCTAGCGGGAGCGTCGATGAGCAGTTCTTC.

This chain connects TRBV10-3 to TRBJ2-5; D is possibly TRBD1 (5 bases). The CDR3 is 16 residues long. The V end lost 7 bases, the J end lost 3 bases, and 21 bases lay between the germline ends. Germline V gene data show CDR1 as ENHRY and CDR2 as SYGVKD. CDR3 residues: CAITTVRQTVEETQYF. Written as DNA, the CDR3 is TGTGCCATCACAACCGTCCGACAGACCGTGGAAGAGACCCAGTACTTC.

This chain joins TRBV25-1 and TRBJ1-1, with D tentatively TRBD1 (5 bases). V dropped 4 bases and J dropped 6 bases, with 12 bases sitting between them. The CDR3 is 13 residues long. The V gene's germline CDR1 is MGHDK and CDR2 SYGVNS. Here the CDR3 DNA reads TGTGCCAGCAGTGTGGGGGGGTTCGCTGAAGCTTTCTTT. Amino acids: CASSVGGFAEAFF.

Notes on this clone: In the same sample, other DNA sequences code for this CDR3. The chain recombines TRBV2 with TRBJ2-7, with D unclear. With 5 bases removed from V and 0 bases from J, the gap between germline ends came to 11 bases. In germline, CDR1 is SNHLY, CDR2 FYNNEI. This CDR3 is built from 14 residues. CDR3: CASSFTLSSYEQYF. In DNA, the CDR3 is TGTGCCAGCAGTTTCACCCTCAGCTCCTACGAGCAGTACTTC.

Only a few counts were recorded for this clone. The chain employs TRBV4-3 and TRBJ2-3, with TRBD2 identical over 7 bases. This CDR3 spans 15 amino acids. The germline V gene encodes CDR1 LGHNA and CDR2 YSLEER. V trimming: 3 bases; J trimming: 4 bases; junction bases outside the gene matches: 7. The CDR3 here is CASSQDRDYADTQYF. As DNA, the CDR3 is TGCGCCAGCAGCCAGGACCGGGACTACGCAGATACGCAGTATTTT.

The chain uses TRBV11-2 and TRBJ2-2, with a possible D match to TRBD1 (6 bases). The V end lost 2 bases, the J end lost 3 bases, and 10 bases lay between the germline ends. The germline V gene has CDR1 SGHAT and CDR2 FQNNGV. The CDR3 consists of 15 residues. CDR3 protein: CASSLRYRDTGELFF. The CDR3 coding sequence is TGTGCCAGCAGCTTAAGGTACAGGGACACCGGGGAGCTGTTTTTT.

The J gene is TRBJ2-3, the V gene TRBV15, with 10 bases that match TRBD2. With 4 bases clipped from V and 2 bases from J, the junction kept 9 bases outside the gene matches. In germline, CDR1 is LNHNV, CDR2 YYDKDF (reference sequence). This CDR3 has 17 amino acids. The DNA of the CDR3 is TGTGCCACCAGCACCTTACTTAGCGGGGGGCCCACAGATACGCAGTATTTT. Translation gives CATSTLLSGGPTDTQYF.

The chain joins TRBV5-5 to TRBJ1-5, with 10 bases aligning to TRBD1. The CDR3 is 14 amino acids. V shed 4 bases, J shed 4 bases, and the junction held 2 bases outside the gene matches. CDR1 is SGHKS, CDR2 YYEKEE, per germline (reference sequence). The CDR3 is CASSRGQGNQPQHF. The DNA of the CDR3 is TGTGCCAGCAGCCGGGGACAGGGGAATCAGCCCCAGCATTTT.

This sequence joins TRBV4-3 and TRBJ2-7; D call uncertain. In germline, CDR1 is LGHNA, CDR2 YSLEER. This CDR3 contains 15 residues. V was shortened by 1 base and J by 2 bases, with 12 bases between the two germline ends. In DNA, the CDR3 is TGCGCCAGCAGCCAAGGAGCGAGGAGTACCTACGAGCAGTACTTC. This translates into CASSQGARSTYEQYF.

This chain joins TRBV6-1 and TRBJ1-2; tentatively, D is TRBD1 (5 bases). V lost 2 bases and J 1 base, leaving 5 bases between the germline ends. This CDR3 is 13 amino acids long. Germline-derived CDR1 and CDR2 are MNHNS and SASEGT. CDR3 bases: TGTGCCAGCAGTGAAAGGGGTAACTATGGCTACACCTTC. It codes for CASSERGNYGYTF.